Shown below are 11 T cell receptor beta chains from a single sample sequenced in a study of siplizumab effects on memory and regulatory T cells. The table came from immunoSEQ multiplex PCR; TCRdb's copy has only in-frame clones and leaves some out. The sample lists 50,000 to 75,000 clones, about 96% occurring once. Specimen: naive CD8+ T cells sorted from blood. The receptors derive from a human donor in good health.

J is TRBJ2-5 and V is TRBV7-3; possibly TRBD1 for D (7 bases). Deletions cut 5 bases from V and 5 bases from J, with 15 bases between. The CDR3 is 14 amino acids. The germline V gene has CDR1 SGHTA and CDR2 FQGTGA. The CDR3 protein is CASSVPTGRETQYF. In DNA form, the CDR3 reads TGTGCCAGCAGCGTACCGACAGGGAGGGAGACCCAGTACTTC.

This chain joins TRBV11-1 and TRBJ1-2, with 9 bases that match TRBD1. Trimming at V came to 5 bases and at J to 6 bases, leaving 7 bases not matched to a gene. Germline CDR1 is SGHAT and CDR2 is FQDESV (reference sequence). The CDR3 runs 14 residues. The CDR3 nucleotides read TGTGCCAGCAGCCCTGCGGGGACAGGGAATGGCTACACCTTC. The encoded protein is CASSPAGTGNGYTF.

V is TRBV6-6 and J is TRBJ2-7; TRBD2 matches at 7 bases. V shed 8 bases and J 0 bases; nucleotides not matched to a gene: 7. CDR3 length equals 14 residues. Per germline, CDR1 MNHNY and CDR2 SVGAGI (reference sequence). This chain's CDR3 is CASRVGGSSYEQYF. The CDR3 DNA is TGTGCCAGCCGGGTCGGGGGGAGCTCCTACGAGCAGTACTTC.

There are a few counts of this clone. The genes are TRBV6-5 and TRBJ2-5; possible D gene TRBD1, 5 bases. Germline lookup yields CDR1 MNHEY and CDR2 SVGAGI. The CDR3 sequence is 15 residues long. The V gene lost 6 bases and the J gene lost 1 base, with 15 bases spanning the gap. The CDR3 protein is CASRSATGAQETQYF. CDR3 coding DNA: TGTGCCAGCAGAAGCGCCACTGGGGCCCAAGAGACCCAGTACTTC.

This rearrangement joins TRBV5-6 to TRBJ1-2; possibly TRBD1 for D (6 bases). From germline, CDR1 is SGHDT and CDR2 YYEEEE. Deletions cut 0 bases from V and 8 bases from J, with 14 bases between. The CDR3 loop spans 14 amino acids. CDR3 nucleotide sequence: TGTGCCAGCAGCTTGGGAAGGGGGGCGTCAGGCTACACCTTC. Protein: CASSLGRGASGYTF.

The gene calls are TRBV7-3 and TRBJ2-3, with D hard to call. CDR1 is SGHTA, CDR2 FQGTGA, per germline. V was trimmed by 4 bases and J by 2 bases, leaving 13 bases between them. The CDR3 contains 15 residues. CDR3 bases: TGTGCCAGCAGCTCGCAAGGGTCTCCCACAGATACGCAGTATTTT. This codes for CASSSQGSPTDTQYF.

This clone was observed a single time. The chain has TRBV28 and TRBJ2-3; no clear D gene. The CDR3 sequence is 14 residues long. CDR1 and CDR2 (germline): MDHEN, SYDVKM. V shed 3 bases and J shed 1 base, with 8 bases lying between them. CDR3 DNA: TGTGCCAGCAGTTTTTCCCCGGGCACAGATACGCAGTATTTT. Translated, it gives CASSFSPGTDTQYF.

The chain recombines TRBV28 with TRBJ1-1, with 7 bases matching TRBD1. The germline V gene has CDR1 MDHEN and CDR2 SYDVKM. This CDR3 spans 12 amino acids. With V trimmed by 5 bases and J by 6 bases, 3 bases remained unmatched. The CDR3 spells CASSVGQAEAFF. The CDR3 nucleotides are TGTGCCAGCAGTGTCGGACAGGCTGAAGCTTTCTTT.

The CDR3 sequence is CSLYRSSYGYTF. DNA for the CDR3: TGCAGCCTCTACAGGTCGTCCTATGGCTACACCTTC. V is TRBV29-1 and J is TRBJ1-2, with D possibly being TRBD1 (5 bases). Trimming cost V 8 bases and J 4 bases, with 14 bases left between them. This CDR3 is 12 amino acids long. CDR1 is SQVTM, CDR2 ANQGSEA, per germline.

This clone was seen just once. The chain uses TRBV4-2 and TRBJ1-3; D is unclear. Trimming removed 0 bases from V and 4 bases from J, with 13 bases in between. Germline V CDR1 and CDR2: LGHNA, YNFKEQ. The CDR3 consists of 16 residues. DNA of the CDR3: TGTGCCAGCAGCCAAGATTCGTTGTTGTCCGGAAACACCATATATTTT. It codes for CASSQDSLLSGNTIYF.

The rearrangement uses TRBV19 and TRBJ2-7; the D gene is possibly TRBD2 (6 bases). The CDR3 length is 13 residues. Looked up from germline, CDR1 is LNHDA and CDR2 is SQIVND (reference sequence). V lost 10 bases, J lost 0 bases, and 13 bases lay in between. The CDR3 sequence: CATVLGGSYEQYF. CDR3 bases: TGTGCCACCGTTCTGGGGGGCTCCTACGAGCAGTACTTC.